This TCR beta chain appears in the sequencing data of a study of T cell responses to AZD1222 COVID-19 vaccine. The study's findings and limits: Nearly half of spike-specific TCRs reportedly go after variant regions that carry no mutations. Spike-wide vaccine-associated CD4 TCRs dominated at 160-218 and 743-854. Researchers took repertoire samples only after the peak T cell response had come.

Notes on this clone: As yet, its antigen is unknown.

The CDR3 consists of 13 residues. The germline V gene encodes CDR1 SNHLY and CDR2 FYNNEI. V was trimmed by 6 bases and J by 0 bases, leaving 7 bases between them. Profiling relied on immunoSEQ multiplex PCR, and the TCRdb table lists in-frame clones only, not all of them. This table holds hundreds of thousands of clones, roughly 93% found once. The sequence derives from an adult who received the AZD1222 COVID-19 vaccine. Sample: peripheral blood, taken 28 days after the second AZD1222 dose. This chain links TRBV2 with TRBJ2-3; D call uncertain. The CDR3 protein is CASSPFSTDTQYF. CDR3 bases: TGTGCCAGCAGCCCCTTTAGCACAGATACGCAGTATTTT. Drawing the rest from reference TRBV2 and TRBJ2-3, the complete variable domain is EPEVTQTPSHQVTQMGQEVILRCVPISNHLYFYWYRQILGQKVEFLVSFYNNEISEKSEIFDDQFSVERPDGSNFTLKIRSTKLEDSAMYFCASSPFSTDTQYFGPGTRLTVL.